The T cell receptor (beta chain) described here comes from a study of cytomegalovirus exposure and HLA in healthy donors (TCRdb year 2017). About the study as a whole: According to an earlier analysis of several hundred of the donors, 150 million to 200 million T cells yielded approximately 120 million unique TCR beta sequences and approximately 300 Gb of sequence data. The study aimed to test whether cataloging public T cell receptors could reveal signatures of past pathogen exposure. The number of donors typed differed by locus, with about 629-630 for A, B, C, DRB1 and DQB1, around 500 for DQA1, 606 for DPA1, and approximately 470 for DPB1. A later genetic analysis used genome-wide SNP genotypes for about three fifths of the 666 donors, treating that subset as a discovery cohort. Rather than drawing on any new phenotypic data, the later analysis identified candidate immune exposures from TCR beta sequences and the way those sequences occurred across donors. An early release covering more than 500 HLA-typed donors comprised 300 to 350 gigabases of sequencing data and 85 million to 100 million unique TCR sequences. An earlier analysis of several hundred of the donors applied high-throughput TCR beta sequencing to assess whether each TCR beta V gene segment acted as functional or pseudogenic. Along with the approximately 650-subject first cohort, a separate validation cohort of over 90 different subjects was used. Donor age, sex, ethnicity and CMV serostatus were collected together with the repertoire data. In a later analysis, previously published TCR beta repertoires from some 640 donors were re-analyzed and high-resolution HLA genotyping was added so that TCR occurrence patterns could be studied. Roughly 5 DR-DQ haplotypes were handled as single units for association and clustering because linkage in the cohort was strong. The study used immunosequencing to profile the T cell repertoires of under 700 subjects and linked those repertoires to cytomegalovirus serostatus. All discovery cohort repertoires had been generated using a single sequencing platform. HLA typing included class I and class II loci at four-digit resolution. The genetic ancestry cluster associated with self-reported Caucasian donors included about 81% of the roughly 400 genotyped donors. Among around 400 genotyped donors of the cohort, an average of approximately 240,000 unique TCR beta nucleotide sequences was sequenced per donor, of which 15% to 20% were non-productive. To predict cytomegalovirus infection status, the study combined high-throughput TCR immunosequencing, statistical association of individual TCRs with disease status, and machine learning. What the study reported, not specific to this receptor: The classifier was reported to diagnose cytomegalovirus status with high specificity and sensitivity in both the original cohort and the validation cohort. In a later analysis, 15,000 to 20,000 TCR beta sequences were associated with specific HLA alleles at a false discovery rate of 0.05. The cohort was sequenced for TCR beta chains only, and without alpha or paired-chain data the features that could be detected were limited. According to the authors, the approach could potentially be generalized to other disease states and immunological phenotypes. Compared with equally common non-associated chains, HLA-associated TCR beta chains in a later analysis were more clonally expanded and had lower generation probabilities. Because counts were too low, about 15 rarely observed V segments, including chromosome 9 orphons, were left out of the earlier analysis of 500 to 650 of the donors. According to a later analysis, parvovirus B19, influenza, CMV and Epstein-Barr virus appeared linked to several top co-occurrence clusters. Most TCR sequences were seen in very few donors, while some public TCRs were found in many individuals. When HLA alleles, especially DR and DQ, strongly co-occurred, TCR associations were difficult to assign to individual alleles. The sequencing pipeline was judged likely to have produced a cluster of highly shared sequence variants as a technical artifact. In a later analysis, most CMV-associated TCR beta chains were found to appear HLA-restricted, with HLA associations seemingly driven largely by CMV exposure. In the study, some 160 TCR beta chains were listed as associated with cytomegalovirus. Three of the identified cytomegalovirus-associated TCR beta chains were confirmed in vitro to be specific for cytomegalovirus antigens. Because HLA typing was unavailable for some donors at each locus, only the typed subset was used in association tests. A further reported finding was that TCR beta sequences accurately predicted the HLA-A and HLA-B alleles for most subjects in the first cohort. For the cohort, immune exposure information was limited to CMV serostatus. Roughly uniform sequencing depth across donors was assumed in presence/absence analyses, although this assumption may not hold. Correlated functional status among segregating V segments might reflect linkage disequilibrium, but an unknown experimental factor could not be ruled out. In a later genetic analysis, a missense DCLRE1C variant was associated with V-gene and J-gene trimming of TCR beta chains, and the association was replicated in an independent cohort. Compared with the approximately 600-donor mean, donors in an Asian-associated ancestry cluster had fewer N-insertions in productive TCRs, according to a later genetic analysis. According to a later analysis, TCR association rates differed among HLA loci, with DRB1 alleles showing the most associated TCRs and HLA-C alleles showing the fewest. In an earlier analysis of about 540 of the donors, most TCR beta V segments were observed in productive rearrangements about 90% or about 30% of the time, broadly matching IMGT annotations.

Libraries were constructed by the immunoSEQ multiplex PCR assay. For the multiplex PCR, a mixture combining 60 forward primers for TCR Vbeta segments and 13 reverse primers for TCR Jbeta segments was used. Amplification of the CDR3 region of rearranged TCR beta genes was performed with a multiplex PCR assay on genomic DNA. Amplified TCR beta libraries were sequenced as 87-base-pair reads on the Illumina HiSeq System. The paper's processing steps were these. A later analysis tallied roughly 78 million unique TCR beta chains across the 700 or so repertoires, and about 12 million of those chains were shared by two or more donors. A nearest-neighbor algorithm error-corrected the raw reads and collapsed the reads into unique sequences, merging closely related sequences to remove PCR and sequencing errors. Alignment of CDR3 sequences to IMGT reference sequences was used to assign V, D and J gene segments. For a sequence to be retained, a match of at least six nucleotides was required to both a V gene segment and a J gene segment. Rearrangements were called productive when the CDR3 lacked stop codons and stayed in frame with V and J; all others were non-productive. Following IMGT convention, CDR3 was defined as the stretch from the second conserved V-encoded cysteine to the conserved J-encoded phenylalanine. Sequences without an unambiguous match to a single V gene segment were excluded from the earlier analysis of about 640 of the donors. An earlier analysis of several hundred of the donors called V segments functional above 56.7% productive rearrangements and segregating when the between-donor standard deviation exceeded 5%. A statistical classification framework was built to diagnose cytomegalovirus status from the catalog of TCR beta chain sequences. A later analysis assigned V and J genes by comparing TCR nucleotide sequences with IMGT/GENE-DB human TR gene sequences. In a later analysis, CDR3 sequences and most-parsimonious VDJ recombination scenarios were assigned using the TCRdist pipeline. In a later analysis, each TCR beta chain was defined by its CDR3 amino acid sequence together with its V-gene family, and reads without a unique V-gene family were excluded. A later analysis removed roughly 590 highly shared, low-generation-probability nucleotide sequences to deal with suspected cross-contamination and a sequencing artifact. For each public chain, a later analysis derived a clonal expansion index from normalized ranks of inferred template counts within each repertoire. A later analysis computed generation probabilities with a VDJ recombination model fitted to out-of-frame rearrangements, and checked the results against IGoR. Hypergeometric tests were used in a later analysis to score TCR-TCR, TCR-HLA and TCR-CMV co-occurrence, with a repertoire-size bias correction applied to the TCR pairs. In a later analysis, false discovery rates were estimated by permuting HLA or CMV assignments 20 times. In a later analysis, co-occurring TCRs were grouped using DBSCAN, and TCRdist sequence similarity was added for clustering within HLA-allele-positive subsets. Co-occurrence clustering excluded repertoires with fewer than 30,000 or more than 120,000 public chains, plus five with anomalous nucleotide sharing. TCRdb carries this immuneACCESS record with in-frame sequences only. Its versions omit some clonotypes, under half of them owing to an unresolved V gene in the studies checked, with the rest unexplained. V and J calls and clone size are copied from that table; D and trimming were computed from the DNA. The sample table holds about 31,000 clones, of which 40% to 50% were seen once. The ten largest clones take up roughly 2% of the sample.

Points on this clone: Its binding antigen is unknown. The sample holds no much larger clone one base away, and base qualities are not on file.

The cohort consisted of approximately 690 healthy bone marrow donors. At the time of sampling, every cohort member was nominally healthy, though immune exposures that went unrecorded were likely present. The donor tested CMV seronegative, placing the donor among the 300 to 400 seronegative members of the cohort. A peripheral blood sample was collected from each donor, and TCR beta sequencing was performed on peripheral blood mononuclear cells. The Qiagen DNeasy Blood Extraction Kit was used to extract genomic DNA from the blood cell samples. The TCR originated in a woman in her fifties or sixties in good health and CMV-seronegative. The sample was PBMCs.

The sequenced DNA is TGTGCCAGCAGCTCCGGGACTAGCGGGAGGGCCGAGTACAATGAGCAGTTCTTC. Translated, it reads CASSSGTSGRAEYNEQFF. This chain joins TRBV11-2 to TRBJ2-1; 16 of the junction bases match TRBD2. The V end gives up 4 bases and the J end 4 bases, leaving 7 bases in the junction not matched to a gene. The CDR3 contains 18 residues, cysteine and phenylalanine counted. The read is trimmed to its CDR3 DNA, 54 bases read in frame from base 1. From a lookup of the germline V gene, CDR1 and CDR2 are SGHAT and FQNNGV. The reference TRBV11-2 and TRBJ2-1 proteins fill in what lies around the CDR3, so the full variable domain reads EAGVAQSPRYKIIEKRQSVAFWCNPISGHATLYWYQQILGQGPKLLIQFQNNGVVDDSQLPKDRFSAERLKGVDSTLKIQPAKLEDSAVYLCASSSGTSGRAEYNEQFFGPGTRLTVL.